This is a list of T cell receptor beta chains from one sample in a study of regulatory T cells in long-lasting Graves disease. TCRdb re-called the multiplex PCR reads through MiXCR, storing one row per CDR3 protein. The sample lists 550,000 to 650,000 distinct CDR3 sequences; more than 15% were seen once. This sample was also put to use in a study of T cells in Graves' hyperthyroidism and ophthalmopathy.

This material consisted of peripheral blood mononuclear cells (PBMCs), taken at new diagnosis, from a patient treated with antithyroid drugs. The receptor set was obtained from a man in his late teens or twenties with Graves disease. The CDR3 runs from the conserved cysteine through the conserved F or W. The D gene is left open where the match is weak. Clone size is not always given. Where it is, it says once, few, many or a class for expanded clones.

TGTGCCAGCAGTTACACAGCGACGAGCTCTGGAAACACCATATATTTT	CASSYTATSSGNTIYF	TRBV6-5	-	TRBJ1-3	-
TGCGCCAGCAGTCCGCTCCATCGGTACGAGCAGTACTTC	CASSPLHRYEQYF	TRBV5-1	few	TRBJ2-7	-
TGTGCCAGCAGTTTTTCCCAGCGACTACTAGCGGGAGGGGGGGAGACCCAGTACTTC	CASSFSQRLLAGGGETQYF	TRBV12-3/TRBV12-4	many	TRBJ2-5	TRBD2
TGTGCCAGCAGTGAACCACTGTCCGCCAGGTATAGCAATCAGCCCCAGCATTTT	CASSEPLSARYSNQPQHF	TRBV6-1	few	TRBJ1-5	-
TGTGCCAGCAACCTAGCGGGAGCCTACGAGCAGTACTTC	CASNLAGAYEQYF	TRBV6-1	many	TRBJ2-7	TRBD2
TGCAGTGCCCGACAAGGGAACACTGAAGCTCTCTTT	CSARQGNTEALF	TRBV20-1	once	TRBJ1-1	-
TGTGCCAGCAGTTTGCCCGGCGGGGATTCACCCCTCCACTTT	CASSLPGGDSPLHF	TRBV12-3/TRBV12-4	few	TRBJ1-6	-
TGCAGTGCAAAAAAACAGGAATTCAATCAGCCCCAGCATTTT	CSAKKQEFNQPQHF	TRBV20-1	-	TRBJ1-5	-
TGCAGTGCTAGAGATTCGGGGGAGTTTAGCGCCTCCTCCTACGAGCAGTACTTC	CSARDSGEFSASSYEQYF	TRBV20-1	many	TRBJ2-7	-
TGCGCCAGCAGCCTTCTAACGGTGGGGGTGGGGGCTGAAGCTTTCTTT	CASSLLTVGVGAEAFF	TRBV5-1	few	TRBJ1-1	-
TGTGCCTGGAGTGATTCAGACGTTGGGCCCCAGCATTTT	CAWSDSDVGPQHF	TRBV30	many	TRBJ1-5	-
TGTGCCTGGAGTGTACTGGAAGCGGGAGGTTCCCCCTACGAGCAGTACTTC	CAWSVLEAGGSPYEQYF	TRBV30	few	TRBJ2-7	TRBD2
TGCGCCAGCAGCACCCAAGGGGCCAACGTCCTGACTTTC	CASSTQGANVLTF	TRBV5-1	few	TRBJ2-6	-
TGCGCCAGCAGCAGGCGGACGGAGGAGACCCAGTACTTC	CASSRRTEETQYF	TRBV5-1	-	TRBJ2-5	-
TGTGCCAGCAGCCCCGGGGGGGGGCTAGCTGTGGGCAATGAGCAGTTCTTC	CASSPGGGLAVGNEQFF	TRBV7-9	-	TRBJ2-1	TRBD2
TGTGCCAGTAGGGGACCTACTAGGAACACTGAAGCTTTCTTT	CASRGPTRNTEAFF	TRBV19	many	TRBJ1-1	-
TGTGCCAGCAGTTTATCGCGCCCCCTAAGCTCCTACAATGAGCAGTTCTTC	CASSLSRPLSSYNEQFF	TRBV27	-	TRBJ2-1	-
TGCGCCAGCAGCCGCGGGAGAGGCGATGAGCAGTTCTTC	CASSRGRGDEQFF	TRBV4-1	-	TRBJ2-1	TRBD2